This T cell receptor (beta chain) originates from a study of blood T cell repertoires in COVID-19. Study as a whole: Both acute and convalescent COVID-19 samples were obtained from the United States, Italy and Spain. PBMCs, B-cell-depleted T cells, or T cells provided the cDNA or gDNA that made up the material.

Trimming removed 6 bases at V and 1 base at J, with 9 bases between. Germline assignment: CDR1 SNHLY and CDR2 FYNNEI. The CDR3 loop spans 13 amino acids. Per the study methods: The assay estimated nucleated cells by amplifying reference gene primers. Profiling relied on immunoSEQ multiplex PCR, and the TCRdb table lists in-frame clones only, not all of them. The V and J calls and clone size are taken from that table; D and trimming were inferred from the DNA. Of under 250,000 clones in the sample, around 84% were seen once. What was sequenced was peripheral blood. The receptor was derived from a man aged 50 to 59 with active or convalescent COVID-19. The V gene is TRBV2, the J gene TRBJ2-5, with D perhaps TRBD2 (5 bases). The CDR3 loop reads CASSLRGQETQYF. The CDR3 DNA follows: TGTGCCAGCAGCCTCCGGGGCCAAGAGACCCAGTACTTC. The full variable domain, completed using reference TRBV2 and TRBJ2-5, is EPEVTQTPSHQVTQMGQEVILRCVPISNHLYFYWYRQILGQKVEFLVSFYNNEISEKSEIFDDQFSVERPDGSNFTLKIRSTKLEDSAMYFCASSLRGQETQYFGPGTRLLVL.